Presented here are 21 T cell receptor beta chains from one specimen sequenced in a study of blood T cell repertoires in COVID-19. Libraries were prepared by immunoSEQ multiplex PCR; TCRdb keeps only in-frame clonotypes and omits some of them. This sample has around 80,000 clones; approximately 85% occur once, and the top ten carry more than 9.5%. Sequences were obtained from peripheral blood. These receptors came from a man in his forties or fifties with COVID-19, enrolled during active disease.

This clone was counted only a few times. V usage is TRBV18 and J usage is TRBJ1-5; D possibly corresponds to TRBD1 (6 bases). Trimming left V 3 bases short and J 1 base short, with 10 bases between. Germline V CDR1 and CDR2: KGHSH, LQKENI. This CDR3 is 15 amino acids long. In nucleotides, the CDR3 is TGTGCCAGCTCACCCACCCAGGGGAGCAATCAGCCCCAGCATTTT. Translation gives CASSPTQGSNQPQHF.

The chain couples TRBV27 to TRBJ2-1; TRBD1 is a possible D gene (6 bases). The germline CDR1 and CDR2 sequences are MNHEY and SMNVEV (reference sequence). Between the trimmed V and J ends, which lost 3 bases and 8 bases, there was a span of 14 bases. The CDR3 covers 14 residues. The CDR3 protein is CASSLRWGPHEQFF. The CDR3 DNA is TGTGCCAGCAGTTTGAGGTGGGGGCCCCATGAGCAGTTCTTC.

The chain is built from TRBV6-2 or TRBV6-3 and TRBJ1-2, with no clear D. V gave up 4 bases and J gave up 6 bases, with 9 bases separating them. This CDR3 is built from 12 residues. Germline assignment: CDR1 MNHEY and CDR2 SVGEGT. This chain's CDR3 is CASSWAQDGYTF. For the CDR3, the DNA is TGTGCCAGCAGTTGGGCCCAGGATGGCTACACCTTC.

This rearrangement joins TRBV27 to TRBJ1-6; weak D call: TRBD1 (5 bases). V gave up 5 bases and J gave up 9 bases, with 17 bases separating them. CDR1 is MNHEY, CDR2 SMNVEV, per germline (reference sequence). This CDR3 has 15 residues. The CDR3 is CASSKTQGRTSPLHF. The CDR3 nucleotides read TGTGCCAGCAGTAAAACGCAGGGTAGGACTTCACCCCTCCACTTT.

This chain links TRBV29-1 with TRBJ2-2; D possibly corresponds to TRBD2 (5 bases). Germline CDR1 SQVTM, CDR2 ANQGSEA. The V end lost 6 bases, the J end lost 1 base, and 6 bases lay between the germline ends. This CDR3 is built from 12 residues. This CDR3 is CSVGGNTGELFF. The CDR3 DNA sequence: TGCAGCGTCGGAGGGAACACCGGGGAGCTGTTTTTT.

The chain employs TRBV5-1 and TRBJ1-3; D remains ambiguous. The V and J ends lost 1 base and 7 bases respectively, with 9 bases between them. The CDR3 covers 13 residues. Germline CDR1 and CDR2: SGHRS and YFSETQ. CDR3 nucleotide sequence: TGCGCCAGCAGCTTGCAAACGGGTAACACCATATATTTT. Amino acids: CASSLQTGNTIYF.

This chain links TRBV29-1 with TRBJ2-1; D may be TRBD1 (6 bases). Trimming left V 7 bases short and J 6 bases short, with 19 bases between. The CDR3 extends over 14 amino acids. The germline CDR1 and CDR2 sequences are SQVTM and ANQGSEA. CDR3 loop: CSASRDNDINEQFF. CDR3 DNA sequence: TGCAGCGCTAGCCGGGACAATGATATCAATGAGCAGTTCTTC.

The J gene is TRBJ2-3, the V gene TRBV5-5; 9 positions match TRBD2. This CDR3 has 15 amino acids. V gave up 2 bases and J gave up 6 bases; unmatched junction bases: 7. In germline, CDR1 is SGHKS, CDR2 YYEKEE (reference sequence). The CDR3 here is CASSFRGRAGDTQYF. The CDR3 DNA follows: TGTGCCAGCAGCTTCCGCGGGAGGGCCGGGGATACGCAGTATTTT.

This rearrangement joins TRBV27 to TRBJ2-3; the D gene is possibly TRBD1 (6 bases). The V end lost 6 bases, the J end lost 2 bases, and 12 bases lay between the germline ends. The CDR3 sequence is 14 residues long. Germline-derived CDR1 and CDR2 are MNHEY and SMNVEV (reference sequence). For the CDR3, the DNA is TGTGCCAGCAGCGAACAGGGTTACACAGATACGCAGTATTTT. The encoded protein is CASSEQGYTDTQYF.

J is TRBJ2-7 and V is TRBV14; 7 bases are a match to TRBD2. The CDR3 sequence is 14 residues long. Germline V gene lookup returns CDR1 SGHDN and CDR2 FVKESK. V trimming: 4 bases; J trimming: 3 bases; junction bases outside the gene matches: 6. The CDR3 is CASSRSGTIYEQYF. As DNA, the CDR3 is TGTGCCAGCAGCCGAAGCGGGACGATCTACGAGCAGTACTTC.

The chain recombines TRBV11-2 with TRBJ2-1; 10 nucleotides align to TRBD2. After removal of 2 bases from V and 3 bases from J, the junction contained 10 bases not matched to a gene. This CDR3 spans 18 amino acids. Per the germline V gene, CDR1 is SGHAT and CDR2 is FQNNGV. The CDR3 DNA follows: TGTGCCAGCAGCTTATCACTAGCGGGGCCCCCGGTCTACAATGAGCAGTTCTTC. Amino acids: CASSLSLAGPPVYNEQFF. The complete variable domain, with remaining parts taken from reference TRBV11-2 and TRBJ2-1, reads EAGVAQSPRYKIIEKRQSVAFWCNPISGHATLYWYQQILGQGPKLLIQFQNNGVVDDSQLPKDRFSAERLKGVDSTLKIQPAKLEDSAVYLCASSLSLAGPPVYNEQFFGPGTRLTVL.

The chain employs TRBV7-8 and TRBJ1-2; possibly TRBD1 for D (6 bases). Trimming stripped 5 bases from V and 2 bases from J, with 12 bases between. CDR1 is SGHVS and CDR2 is FQNEAQ in the germline V gene. The CDR3 has 14 amino acids. The CDR3 reads CASSVNRDNYGYTF. The CDR3 region has the DNA TGTGCCAGCAGCGTCAACAGGGACAACTATGGCTACACCTTC.

The chain carries TRBV7-2 and TRBJ1-5; TRBD1 agrees at 7 bases. CDR3 length: 14 amino acids. Germline CDR1 SGHTA, CDR2 FQGNSA. The junction had 3 bases not matched to a gene; V was cut back by 5 bases and J by 2 bases. CDR3 DNA: TGTGCCAGCAGCACCGGACAGGGCAATCAGCCCCAGCATTTT. Translation gives CASSTGQGNQPQHF. The whole variable domain, filled in from reference TRBV7-2 and TRBJ1-5, reads GAGVSQSPSNKVTEKGKDVELRCDPISGHTALYWYRQSLGQGLEFLIYFQGNSAPDKSGLPSDRFSAERTGGSVSTLTIQRTQQEDSAVYLCASSTGQGNQPQHFGDGTRLSIL.

V usage is TRBV4-3 and J usage is TRBJ1-4; D might be TRBD1 (5 bases). CDR3 size: 13 residues. Trimming removed 0 bases at V and 10 bases at J, with 9 bases between. In germline, CDR1 is LGHNA, CDR2 YSLEER. CDR3 DNA: TGCGCCAGCAGCCAAGACCTGGGGGGAAAACTGTTTTTT. Amino acids: CASSQDLGGKLFF.

This clone is a singleton in its sample. The gene calls are TRBV9 and TRBJ2-7, with D perhaps TRBD2 (6 bases). Germline-derived CDR1 and CDR2 are SGDLS and YYNGEE. The CDR3 totals 15 residues. V lost 0 bases to trimming and J lost 4 bases, with 14 bases between them. The CDR3 spells CASSVGASGGYEQYF. CDR3 sequence (DNA): TGTGCCAGCAGCGTAGGGGCGAGTGGGGGGTACGAGCAGTACTTC.

The chain links TRBV6-4 to TRBJ2-2; TRBD1 aligns across 10 bases. The CDR3 loop spans 15 amino acids. Per the germline V gene, CDR1 is MRHNA and CDR2 is SNTAGT. The V gene end was trimmed by 8 bases and the J gene end by 3 bases; junction bases not matched to a gene: 6. CDR3 amino acids: CASSRQGADTGELFF. For the CDR3, the DNA is TGTGCCAGCTCTAGACAGGGGGCCGACACCGGGGAGCTGTTTTTT.

The chain links TRBV28 to TRBJ1-4; TRBD1 matches 7 bases. Per the germline V gene, CDR1 is MDHEN and CDR2 is SYDVKM. J gave up 8 bases and V 7 bases, and 7 bases lay outside the gene matches. CDR3 length: 13 residues. CDR3 amino acids: CASTTGVLEKLFF. The CDR3 nucleotides read TGTGCCAGCACAACAGGGGTTCTAGAAAAACTGTTTTTT. The full variable domain, its missing parts supplied by reference TRBV28 and TRBJ1-4, is DVKVTQSSRYLVKRTGEKVFLECVQDMDHENMFWYRQDPGLGLRLIYFSYDVKMKEKGDIPEGYSVSREKKERFSLILESASTNQTSMYLCASTTGVLEKLFFGSGTQLSVL.

The J gene is TRBJ1-2, the V gene TRBV28; 8 bases line up with TRBD1. The germline gives CDR1 MDHEN, CDR2 SYDVKM. The CDR3 has 13 residues. The ends lost 4 bases at V and 10 bases at J; junction bases unmatched: 8. CDR3 coding DNA: TGTGCCAGCAGTTGGGGGGCAGGGGGCCACTACACCTTC. Protein product: CASSWGAGGHYTF.

This clone came up a few times. The chain is built from TRBV29-1 and TRBJ2-7, with D unclear. The germline V and J ends were trimmed by 6 bases and 4 bases, with 13 bases remaining between them. The CDR3 covers 12 residues. CDR1 is SQVTM, CDR2 ANQGSEA, per germline. Here the CDR3 reads CSVAPDGYEQYF. The CDR3 DNA reads TGCAGCGTAGCACCAGACGGGTACGAGCAGTACTTC.

The chain recombines TRBV18 with TRBJ2-7; possibly TRBD2 for D (5 bases). The germline V and J ends were trimmed by 3 bases and 2 bases, with 5 bases remaining between them. The CDR3 is made up of 12 amino acids. In germline, CDR1 is KGHSH, CDR2 LQKENI. The CDR3 nucleotides are TGTGCCAGCTCACCGGGAGCCTACGAGCAGTACTTC. As protein: CASSPGAYEQYF.

The V gene is TRBV29-1, the J gene TRBJ2-3; 9 bases match TRBD1. Germline V CDR1 and CDR2: SQVTM, ANQGSEA. Trimming at V came to 4 bases and at J to 5 bases, leaving 1 base not matched to a gene. The CDR3 is made up of 12 amino acids. The CDR3 reads CSVVTGGDTQYF. DNA for the CDR3: TGCAGCGTTGTGACAGGGGGAGATACGCAGTATTTT.